Shown below are 29 T cell receptor beta chains from a single sample sequenced in a study of shared clonotypes between healthy human individuals. Some clones are missing from TCRdb's copy, which holds only in-frame ones; the method was immunoSEQ multiplex PCR. The table shows over a million clones, with approximately 78% occurring only once. The sequencing sample was made of memory CD4+ T cells from PBMCs. Subset noted: CD45RA-negative fraction. The receptor source for this set is a man younger than 35 in good health. Some clones in this sample may be carry-over from other donors' samples.

The J gene is TRBJ1-4, the V gene TRBV19, with a tentative D call TRBD1 (6 bases). This CDR3 spans 14 amino acids. The germline CDR1 and CDR2 sequences are LNHDA and SQIVND (reference sequence). V lost 10 bases to trimming and J lost 7 bases, with 19 bases between them. Here the CDR3 DNA reads TGTGCCACCCAAAAGCCGGGGGCCGGTGAAAAACTGTTTTTT. The encoded protein is CATQKPGAGEKLFF.

This rearrangement joins TRBV7-3 to TRBJ2-1; TRBD2 aligns across 9 bases. The germline CDR1 and CDR2 sequences are SGHTA and FQGTGA. The CDR3 spans 15 residues. V lost 5 bases, J lost 3 bases, and 5 bases stayed unmatched. The CDR3 spells CASSLLAGYYNEQFF. In nucleotides, the CDR3 is TGTGCCAGCAGCCTCCTAGCGGGGTACTACAATGAGCAGTTCTTC.

The chain combines TRBV10-3 with TRBJ1-5; D perhaps matches TRBD1 (6 bases). The CDR3 is made up of 14 amino acids. Germline V lookup: CDR1 ENHRY, CDR2 SYGVKD. Trimming stripped 3 bases from V and 9 bases from J, with 15 bases between. In DNA, the CDR3 is TGTGCCATCAGTGAAATTGCCACAGGGCGGCCCCAGCATTTT. This encodes CAISEIATGRPQHF.

The J gene is TRBJ2-1, the V gene TRBV28; D unresolved. Looked up from germline, CDR1 is MDHEN and CDR2 is SYDVKM. V lost 2 bases to trimming and J lost 10 bases, with 6 bases between them. This CDR3 is built from 11 residues. The CDR3, as DNA: TGTGCCAGCAGTTTACGGGCAGAGCAGTTCTTC. Its protein is CASSLRAEQFF.

The chain uses TRBV2 and TRBJ2-2; 11 bases align to TRBD2. With V trimmed by 10 bases and J by 3 bases, 4 bases remained unmatched. Per germline, CDR1 SNHLY and CDR2 FYNNEI. The CDR3 is made up of 14 amino acids. CDR3 loop: CATHSGRDTGELFF. CDR3 sequence (DNA): TGTGCCACCCATAGCGGGAGGGACACCGGGGAGCTGTTTTTT.

V usage is TRBV19 and J usage is TRBJ2-7, with TRBD2 matching 10 bases. The CDR3 extends over 15 amino acids. V shed 3 bases and J 6 bases; nucleotides not matched to a gene: 8. Germline lookup yields CDR1 LNHDA and CDR2 SQIVND (reference sequence). The CDR3 reads CASSIRLAGVTEQYF. CDR3 DNA: TGTGCCAGTAGTATTCGGCTAGCGGGAGTTACCGAGCAGTACTTC.

This clone was recorded at least ten times. Other DNA sequences from this sample encode an identical CDR3 as well. The chain has TRBV30 and TRBJ1-4; D perhaps matches TRBD1 (6 bases). The CDR3 runs to 16 residues. CDR1 and CDR2 (germline): GTSNPN, SVGIG (reference sequence). V lost 7 bases, J lost 13 bases, and 31 bases lay in between. The CDR3 DNA follows: TGTGCCTATCAGAATGGGCCGGGAGGGGGGAGAAGAGGACTGTTTTTT. This translates into CAYQNGPGGGRRGLFF.

The sample holds one count of this clone. The sample holds other DNA sequences that translate to the same CDR3. This sequence joins TRBV29-1 and TRBJ2-3; unclear D gene. The germline gives CDR1 SQVTM, CDR2 ANQGSEA. This CDR3 is 11 amino acids long. V was shortened by 4 bases and J by 4 bases, with 6 bases between the two germline ends. CDR3 nucleotide sequence: TGCAGCGTTGTTACGGCAGATACGCAGTATTTT. This sequence encodes CSVVTADTQYF.

V is TRBV7-9 and J is TRBJ2-5; D unresolved. The CDR3 runs to 11 residues. Trimming stripped 4 bases from V and 7 bases from J, with 7 bases between. Germline loops: CDR1 SEHNR, CDR2 FQNEAQ (reference sequence). CDR3 bases: TGTGCCAGCAGCTCCCGATGGACCCAGTACTTC. It codes for CASSSRWTQYF.

The V gene is TRBV6-5, the J gene TRBJ2-1, with D unclear. This CDR3 spans 15 amino acids. The V gene lost 5 bases and the J gene lost 5 bases, with 16 bases spanning the gap. Germline CDR1 is MNHEY and CDR2 is SVGAGI. CDR3 region: CASSMDVKNDNEQFF. The DNA of the CDR3 is TGTGCCAGCAGTATGGACGTAAAGAATGACAATGAGCAGTTCTTC.

The V call is TRBV12-5, the J call TRBJ2-3, with 7 bases fitting TRBD2. This CDR3 has 16 residues. Losses at the gene ends were 0 bases for V and 0 bases for J; bases not matched to a gene: 3. The germline V gene has CDR1 LGHNT and CDR2 FRNRAP. In DNA, the CDR3 is TGTGCTAGTGGTTTGGTACTGGGGGGGAGCACAGATACGCAGTATTTT. Protein product: CASGLVLGGSTDTQYF.

The chain links TRBV19 to TRBJ1-2; D gene unclear. The CDR3 has 13 amino acids. CDR1 and CDR2 from the germline V gene are LNHDA and SQIVND (reference sequence). The germline V and J ends were trimmed by 1 base and 3 bases, with 6 bases remaining between them. The CDR3 here is CASSIGVDYGYTF. The CDR3, as DNA: TGTGCCAGTAGTATAGGCGTGGACTATGGCTACACCTTC. Complete variable domain (other parts from reference TRBV19 and TRBJ1-2): DGGITQSPKYLFRKEGQNVTLSCEQNLNHDAMYWYRQDPGQGLRLIYYSQIVNDFQKGDIAEGYSVSREKKESFPLTVTSAQKNPTAFYLCASSIGVDYGYTFGSGTRLTVV.

This clone has only a few counts. The J gene is TRBJ1-1, the V gene TRBV9, with D hard to call. Trimming shortened V by 2 bases and J by 3 bases, and 11 bases separated the two germline ends. Germline V gene lookup returns CDR1 SGDLS and CDR2 YYNGEE. CDR3 length equals 14 residues. The DNA for the CDR3 is TGTGCCAGCAGCGTCAGCCTCGAGGACACTGAAGCTTTCTTT. Amino acids: CASSVSLEDTEAFF.

The V call is TRBV5-1, the J call TRBJ2-7, with TRBD2 identical over 8 bases. This CDR3 region has 15 residues. V gave up 3 bases and J gave up 0 bases; unmatched junction bases: 5. The germline gives CDR1 SGHRS, CDR2 YFSETQ. The CDR3 spells CASSSAGTSSYEQYF. The CDR3 region has the DNA TGCGCCAGCAGCTCCGCCGGGACTAGCTCCTACGAGCAGTACTTC.

The V and J genes are TRBV6-6 and TRBJ1-1, with TRBD1 as a possible D gene (6 bases). CDR1 and CDR2 from the germline V gene are MNHNY and SVGAGI (reference sequence). The length of the CDR3 is 15 residues. Trimming removed 0 bases from V and 1 base from J, with 9 bases in between. This chain's CDR3 is CASSYSPTGNTEAFF. CDR3 in DNA: TGTGCCAGCAGTTACTCGCCGACAGGGAACACTGAAGCTTTCTTT.

The chain uses TRBV28 and TRBJ2-5, with 9 bases lining up with TRBD1. Looked up from germline, CDR1 is MDHEN and CDR2 is SYDVKM. The CDR3 contains 14 residues. Trimming removed 7 bases from V and 6 bases from J; junction bases left unmatched: 9. The CDR3 DNA reads TGTGCCAGCATCAAACAGGGGGCTATGAAGACCCAGTACTTC. Translation gives CASIKQGAMKTQYF.

The rearrangement joins TRBV19 to TRBJ2-7; D remains ambiguous. The V gene lost 0 bases and the J gene lost 0 bases, with 9 bases spanning the gap. The germline V gene encodes CDR1 LNHDA and CDR2 SQIVND (reference sequence). The CDR3 is 15 residues long. CDR3: CASSIDLVGSYEQYF. CDR3 coding DNA: TGTGCCAGTAGTATAGATCTGGTGGGCTCCTACGAGCAGTACTTC.

V gene TRBV7-3 combines with J gene TRBJ2-1; D ambiguous. CDR1 and CDR2 from the germline V gene are SGHTA and FQGTGA. V lost 5 bases, J lost 9 bases, and 11 bases lay in between. The CDR3 consists of 12 residues. CDR3 region: CASSHSAGEQFF. Here the CDR3 DNA reads TGTGCCAGCAGCCACTCAGCTGGTGAGCAGTTCTTC.

This clone showed up just a few times. This likely stems from a read error, as it lies one base from a far larger clone. This sample also contains other DNA sequences that code for the same CDR3. This chain connects TRBV11-3 to TRBJ2-6; D remains unclear. The CDR3 contains 15 residues. The V end was cut by 1 base, the J end by 0 bases, with 4 bases between. Germline V gene lookup returns CDR1 SGHNT and CDR2 YENEEA. The CDR3 sequence is CASSLGGSGANVLTF. The CDR3 nucleotides are TGTGCCAGCAGCTTAGGGGGCTCTGGGGCCAACGTCCTGACTTTC.

The chain joins TRBV29-1 to TRBJ1-2; TRBD1 agrees at 7 bases. This CDR3 spans 16 amino acids. CDR1 is SQVTM and CDR2 is ANQGSEA in the germline V gene. J was trimmed by 9 bases and V by 3 bases; bases with no gene match: 19. CDR3 sequence (DNA): TGCAGCGTTGATCGGAGGCAGGGGGTTTCCCCGATAAGCTACACCTTC. This encodes CSVDRRQGVSPISYTF.

The chain joins TRBV6-4 to TRBJ2-7, with 7 bases lining up with TRBD2. Germline V gene data show CDR1 as MRHNA and CDR2 as SNTAGT. This CDR3 has 15 residues. V lost 8 bases to trimming and J lost 4 bases; unmatched junction nucleotides: 14. The CDR3 here is CASCGTTRSFYEQYF. The DNA for the CDR3 is TGTGCCAGCTGCGGGACTACGAGAAGTTTTTACGAGCAGTACTTC.

Concerning this clone itself: The same CDR3 is also encoded by other DNA sequences in this sample. The J gene is TRBJ1-4, the V gene TRBV4-2; the match to TRBD1 covers 7 bases. The germline CDR1 and CDR2 sequences are LGHNA and YNFKEQ. Losses at the gene ends were 0 bases for V and 7 bases for J; bases not matched to a gene: 5. This CDR3 comprises 15 residues. CDR3 DNA: TGTGCCAGCAGCCAAGAAACAGGGGTTGGTGAAAAACTGTTTTTT. This gives the protein CASSQETGVGEKLFF.

V is TRBV7-7 and J is TRBJ1-4; 7 positions match TRBD1. The CDR3 runs to 15 residues. V shed 4 bases and J 4 bases; nucleotides not matched to a gene: 6. Looked up from germline, CDR1 is SSHAT and CDR2 is FNYEAQ (reference sequence). In DNA form, the CDR3 reads TGTGCCAGCAGCTCCCAGACAGGGCTTAATGAAAAACTGTTTTTT. Translating it yields CASSSQTGLNEKLFF.

This chain connects TRBV4-3 to TRBJ1-5; the D gene is possibly TRBD1 (5 bases). Trimming pared 1 base from V and 3 bases from J, leaving 13 bases between. Per germline, CDR1 LGHNA and CDR2 YSLEER. This CDR3 region has 16 residues. This chain's CDR3 is CASSQVGRQSNQPQHF. The DNA for the CDR3 is TGCGCCAGCAGCCAAGTGGGGAGACAGTCCAATCAGCCCCAGCATTTT.

The V and J genes are TRBV10-3 and TRBJ2-2; D is ambiguous. The germline V gene encodes CDR1 ENHRY and CDR2 SYGVKD. The CDR3 has 14 residues. Trimming pared 6 bases from V and 6 bases from J, leaving 14 bases between. As DNA, the CDR3 is TGTGCCATCAGAGGTATTGTACGCGCCGGGGAGCTGTTTTTT. Its translation is CAIRGIVRAGELFF.

This sequence joins TRBV28 and TRBJ2-1; TRBD1 aligns across 10 bases. Trimming removed 7 bases from V and 2 bases from J; junction bases left unmatched: 8. The germline gives CDR1 MDHEN, CDR2 SYDVKM. The CDR3 is 16 residues long. The CDR3: CASTGQGVLTYNEQFF. CDR3 in DNA: TGTGCCAGCACTGGACAGGGGGTACTGACCTACAATGAGCAGTTCTTC.

The CDR3 region is CASSGQTRTETQYF. CDR3 in DNA: TGTGCCAGCAGTGGACAGACTAGGACAGAGACCCAGTACTTC. The chain combines TRBV2 with TRBJ2-5, with a weak D call TRBD2 (6 bases). This CDR3 comprises 14 residues. From germline, CDR1 is SNHLY and CDR2 FYNNEI. Trimming pared 4 bases from V and 4 bases from J, leaving 13 bases between.

The J gene is TRBJ1-2, the V gene TRBV7-9, with 11 bases that match TRBD1. This CDR3 has 14 residues. Germline V gives CDR1 SEHNR, CDR2 FQNEAQ (reference sequence). Losses at the gene ends were 5 bases for V and 7 bases for J; bases not matched to a gene: 6. The CDR3 DNA follows: TGTGCCAGCAGCGCCCGGACAGGGGGCCGTGGCTACACCTTC. Protein: CASSARTGGRGYTF.

J is TRBJ2-7 and V is TRBV20-1, with D perhaps matching TRBD1 or TRBD2 (5 bases each). The germline V and J ends were trimmed by 5 bases and 6 bases, with 8 bases remaining between them. The CDR3 contains 10 residues. In germline, CDR1 is DFQATT, CDR2 SNEGSKA (reference sequence). The CDR3 DNA is TGCAGTGCTGGGGGTGCCGAGCAGTACTTC. It encodes CSAGGAEQYF.